The 24 T cell receptor beta chains presented below share a single source sample, sequenced in a study of control samples from healthy donors and cancer patients (TCRdb year 2020). The library was made by the immunoSEQ multiplex PCR assay. The table comes from immuneACCESS by way of TCRdb, which keeps in-frame sequences with V and J called. Part of the clones is missing from these tables; in studies checked, under half for an unresolved V gene and the rest for unknown reasons. The sample includes around 130,000 clones, with roughly 90% observed a single time. Of the sample, approximately 39% falls within the top ten clones. Sequencing used blood. These receptors were obtained from a man in his fifties in good health.

The CDR3 spells CASSPTQGQLFF. As DNA, the CDR3 is TGTGCCAGTAGTCCCACCCAGGGTCAACTGTTTTTT. The V call is TRBV19, the J call TRBJ1-4; D perhaps matches TRBD1 (5 bases). Trimming took 5 bases from V and 12 from J, leaving 13 bases between them. Germline V gene data show CDR1 as LNHDA and CDR2 as SQIVND (reference sequence). The CDR3 runs 12 residues.

This chain connects TRBV20-1 to TRBJ1-1; D remains unclear. CDR1 and CDR2 from the germline V gene are DFQATT and SNEGSKA (reference sequence). The CDR3 contains 11 residues. Trimming shortened V by 3 bases and J by 1 base, and 3 bases separated the two germline ends. The CDR3 DNA reads TGCAGTGCTAGGAAGAACACTGAAGCTTTCTTT. Protein product: CSARKNTEAFF.

The rearrangement joins TRBV5-1 to TRBJ2-3, with unresolved D. Trimming took off 2 bases at V and 1 base at J, with 8 bases between the two ends. This CDR3 is built from 14 residues. Per the germline V gene, CDR1 is SGHRS and CDR2 is YFSETQ. CDR3 sequence reads: CASSLPEGTDTQYF. CDR3 nucleotide sequence: TGCGCCAGCAGCTTACCCGAGGGCACAGATACGCAGTATTTT. The full variable domain, in which reference TRBV5-1 and TRBJ2-3 provide the parts outside the CDR3, is KAGVTQTPRYLIKTRGQQVTLSCSPISGHRSVSWYQQTPGQGLQFLFEYFSETQRNKGNFPGRFSGRQFSNSRSEMNVSTLELGDSALYLCASSLPEGTDTQYFGPGTRLTVL.

The chain uses TRBV7-2 and TRBJ2-5; the D gene is possibly TRBD2 (5 bases). The germline gives CDR1 SGHTA, CDR2 FQGNSA. The CDR3 is made up of 13 amino acids. The V end lost 1 base, the J end lost 5 bases, and 8 bases lay between the germline ends. The CDR3 protein is CASSLGGGETQYF. The DNA for the CDR3 is TGTGCCAGCAGCTTAGGAGGAGGCGAGACCCAGTACTTC. Supplemented by reference TRBV7-2 and TRBJ2-5, the full variable domain reads GAGVSQSPSNKVTEKGKDVELRCDPISGHTALYWYRQSLGQGLEFLIYFQGNSAPDKSGLPSDRFSAERTGGSVSTLTIQRTQQEDSAVYLCASSLGGGETQYFGPGTRLLVL.

The chain links TRBV2 to TRBJ1-1; unclear D gene. CDR3 size: 13 residues. Germline CDR1 and CDR2: SNHLY and FYNNEI. Trimming cost V 6 bases and J 0 bases, with 8 bases left between them. For the CDR3, the DNA is TGTGCCAGCAGGCAACAGCTGAACACTGAAGCTTTCTTT. Amino acids: CASRQQLNTEAFF.

This clone showed up just a few times. This chain uses TRBV5-1 with TRBJ2-7; possibly TRBD1 for D (6 bases). Trimming took off 1 base at V and 2 bases at J, with 10 bases between the two ends. Germline CDR1 is SGHRS and CDR2 is YFSETQ. The CDR3 length is 14 residues. This CDR3 reads CASSLSQGTYEQYF. As DNA, the CDR3 is TGCGCCAGCAGCTTGAGTCAGGGGACCTACGAGCAGTACTTC.

V gene TRBV7-2 combines with J gene TRBJ2-7; the match to TRBD2 covers 9 bases. The CDR3 contains 16 residues. Germline CDR1 is SGHTA and CDR2 is FQGNSA. With V trimmed by 1 base and J by 1 base, 5 bases remained unmatched. The CDR3 spells CASSLGLAGLSYEQYF. The CDR3 DNA reads as TGTGCCAGCAGCTTAGGGCTAGCGGGGTTATCCTACGAGCAGTACTTC.

J is TRBJ1-6 and V is TRBV3-1 (or the pseudogene TRBV3-2); D gene uncertain. This CDR3 spans 15 amino acids. The V end was cut by 0 bases, the J end by 7 bases, with 10 bases between. Germline V CDR1 and CDR2: LGHDT, YNNKEL (reference sequence). CDR3 in amino acids: CASSQEEQINSPLHF. DNA for the CDR3: TGTGCCAGCAGCCAAGAAGAACAGATAAATTCACCCCTCCACTTT.

The rearrangement joins TRBV6-5 to TRBJ1-4, with D possibly TRBD1 on 6 matching bases. The germline gives CDR1 MNHEY, CDR2 SVGAGI. This CDR3 region has 15 residues. V lost 4 bases and J 5 bases, leaving 14 bases between the germline ends. In DNA form, the CDR3 reads TGTGCCAGCAGTTCCGGACAGTCTTTCAATGAAAAACTGTTTTTT. Translating it yields CASSSGQSFNEKLFF.

The chain links TRBV5-1 to TRBJ1-1, with D possibly TRBD1 on 5 matching bases. The V end lost 1 base, the J end lost 1 base, and 11 bases lay between the germline ends. The CDR3 covers 15 residues. The germline V gene encodes CDR1 SGHRS and CDR2 YFSETQ. The CDR3 coding sequence is TGCGCCAGCAGCTTGAACCTGGGGACGAACACTGAAGCTTTCTTT. Its protein product is CASSLNLGTNTEAFF.

The chain carries TRBV27 and TRBJ2-5, with 11 bases matching TRBD2. The CDR3 has 16 amino acids. V shed 7 bases and J 6 bases; nucleotides not matched to a gene: 13. Germline CDR1 MNHEY, CDR2 SMNVEV (reference sequence). The CDR3 sequence: CASILTLAGGPQTQYF. The CDR3 DNA reads TGTGCCAGCATCCTTACTTTAGCGGGGGGGCCACAGACCCAGTACTTC.

The chain recombines TRBV6-5 with TRBJ1-2; D is uncertain. V was clipped by 9 bases and J by 2 bases, with 4 bases between them. CDR1 MNHEY and CDR2 SVGAGI come from the germline V gene. There are 10 residues in the CDR3. The CDR3 is CASENYGYTF. The CDR3 nucleotides read TGTGCCAGTGAGAACTATGGCTACACCTTC.

This sequence joins TRBV7-9 and TRBJ2-7; D remains ambiguous. CDR1 is SEHNR, CDR2 FQNEAQ, per germline (reference sequence). The CDR3 is made up of 11 amino acids. Trimming removed 3 bases from V and 6 bases from J, with 6 bases in between. Written as DNA, the CDR3 is TGTGCCAGCAGCTTGTGGGGCGAGCAGTACTTC. Protein: CASSLWGEQYF.

The sample holds a few counts of this clone. The CDR3 DNA follows: TGTGCCAGCAGTTACGATGGTCGGGAGCCCAGCAATCAGCCCCAGCATTTT. Amino acids: CASSYDGREPSNQPQHF. This rearrangement joins TRBV6-2 or TRBV6-3 to TRBJ1-5; no clear D gene. The CDR3 sequence is 17 residues long. The V and J ends lost 2 bases and 1 base respectively, with 15 bases between them. Per the germline V gene, CDR1 is MNHEY and CDR2 is SVGEGT.

This chain connects TRBV5-5 to TRBJ1-6, with 7 bases matching TRBD1. Per the germline V gene, CDR1 is SGHKS and CDR2 is YYEKEE (reference sequence). CDR3 length: 14 residues. J gave up 8 bases and V 4 bases, and 6 bases lay outside the gene matches. CDR3 residues: CASSRDRAYSPLHF. DNA for the CDR3: TGTGCCAGCAGCCGTGACAGGGCTTATTCACCCCTCCACTTT.

This clone appeared a single time. The chain recombines TRBV19 with TRBJ1-2, with D uncertain. This CDR3 is 14 amino acids long. Between the trimmed V and J ends, which lost 7 bases and 4 bases, there was a span of 16 bases. Germline V lookup: CDR1 LNHDA, CDR2 SQIVND (reference sequence). Here the CDR3 DNA reads TGTGCCAGTACCGATGCGGGGTCCCCCTATGGCTACACCTTC. Its protein is CASTDAGSPYGYTF. Based on the CDR3 plus reference TRBV19 and TRBJ1-2, the full variable domain is DGGITQSPKYLFRKEGQNVTLSCEQNLNHDAMYWYRQDPGQGLRLIYYSQIVNDFQKGDIAEGYSVSREKKESFPLTVTSAQKNPTAFYLCASTDAGSPYGYTFGSGTRLTVV.

The chain is built from TRBV7-9 and TRBJ1-2, with D perhaps matching TRBD1 (5 bases). The ends were cut back, 3 bases at V and 4 bases at J, with 12 bases in the middle. CDR1 and CDR2 from the germline V gene are SEHNR and FQNEAQ (reference sequence). CDR3 length: 14 amino acids. CDR3: CASSFGWDGYGYTF. The CDR3 nucleotides read TGTGCCAGCAGCTTCGGGTGGGACGGCTATGGCTACACCTTC.

This clone appeared once. This rearrangement joins TRBV19 to TRBJ1-1, with D maybe TRBD1 (6 bases). CDR3 length equals 14 residues. CDR1 LNHDA and CDR2 SQIVND come from the germline V gene (reference sequence). V gave up 3 bases and J gave up 5 bases, with 13 bases separating them. CDR3 in DNA: TGTGCCAGTAGTATGTTCGAGGGGGGAACTGAAGCTTTCTTT. Translating gives CASSMFEGGTEAFF.

This chain links TRBV18 with TRBJ1-1; D is ambiguous. The V end was cut by 3 bases, the J end by 1 base, with 15 bases between. The germline gives CDR1 KGHSH, CDR2 LQKENI. The length of the CDR3 is 16 residues. The CDR3 nucleotides read TGTGCCAGCTCACCGACCACGGGAGGCGGGAACACTGAAGCTTTCTTT. Amino acids: CASSPTTGGGNTEAFF.

V usage is TRBV7-2 and J usage is TRBJ2-5; D is uncertain. CDR1 and CDR2 (germline): SGHTA, FQGNSA. CDR3 length: 13 residues. The germline V and J ends were trimmed by 2 bases and 4 bases, with 8 bases remaining between them. The CDR3 nucleotides are TGTGCCAGCAGCTTAAGGGTCGGAGAGACCCAGTACTTC. It yields the protein CASSLRVGETQYF.

This clone was seen just once. J is TRBJ1-1 and V is TRBV3-1 (or the pseudogene TRBV3-2), with 8 bases identical to TRBD1. Germline CDR1 and CDR2: LGHDT and YNNKEL (reference sequence). The CDR3 has 18 amino acids. J was trimmed by 0 bases and V by 0 bases; bases with no gene match: 9. CDR3 DNA sequence: TGTGCCAGCAGCCAAGAAGCGGGACAGGCATGGATGAACACTGAAGCTTTCTTT. Amino acid sequence: CASSQEAGQAWMNTEAFF.

The genes are TRBV5-1 and TRBJ1-6; D may be TRBD1 (6 bases). The germline CDR1 and CDR2 sequences are SGHRS and YFSETQ. V gave up 0 bases and J gave up 8 bases, with 12 bases separating them. The CDR3 is made up of 15 amino acids. CDR3 sequence reads: CASSLVGGRDSPLHF. The CDR3 DNA is TGCGCCAGCAGCTTGGTAGGGGGAAGGGATTCACCCCTCCACTTT.

V and J are TRBV5-1 and TRBJ2-7, with 9 positions matching TRBD1. Germline lookup yields CDR1 SGHRS and CDR2 YFSETQ. CDR3 length: 15 residues. Losses at the gene ends were 4 bases for V and 3 bases for J; bases not matched to a gene: 8. The CDR3 reads CASSQPGTGIYEQYF. CDR3 DNA: TGCGCCAGCAGCCAGCCCGGGACAGGGATCTACGAGCAGTACTTC. Drawing the rest from reference TRBV5-1 and TRBJ2-7, the complete variable domain is KAGVTQTPRYLIKTRGQQVTLSCSPISGHRSVSWYQQTPGQGLQFLFEYFSETQRNKGNFPGRFSGRQFSNSRSEMNVSTLELGDSALYLCASSQPGTGIYEQYFGPGTRLTVT.

V is TRBV6-1 and J is TRBJ1-1, with 9 nucleotides matching TRBD1. Germline V gene sequence: CDR1 MNHNS, CDR2 SASEGT. The V gene end was trimmed by 2 bases and the J gene end by 0 bases; junction bases not matched to a gene: 16. This CDR3 contains 20 residues. The CDR3 nucleotides read TGTGCCAGCAGTGAATCCCTATTCGGGACAGGGCCTACAATGAACACTGAAGCTTTCTTT. Its translation is CASSESLFGTGPTMNTEAFF.